These 18 T cell receptor beta chains originate from one sample sequenced in a study of OX40 agonist ivuxolimab in advanced cancers. Library method: the immunoSEQ multiplex PCR assay. TCRdb obtained this table from immuneACCESS and retained in-frame rearrangements with V and J assigned. These tables miss some clones; where compared with another copy, unresolved V genes account for less than half of the shortfall, and the remainder is unexplained. This sample has 14,000 or so clones in its table, and 60% to 85% of those were observed once. Jointly, the top ten make up 35% to 40% of the sample. Here the sequenced sample was CD4+ or CD8+ T cells sorted from blood, taken in a trial of the OX40 agonist ivuxolimab. The receptor set was obtained from an adult with an advanced solid tumor such as melanoma, head and neck, liver or kidney cancer.

This rearrangement joins TRBV11-2 to TRBJ2-1; weak D call: TRBD2 (6 bases). The germline V gene has CDR1 SGHAT and CDR2 FQNNGV. This CDR3 is 16 amino acids long. Deletions cut 5 bases from V and 0 bases from J, with 14 bases between. The CDR3 DNA is TGTGCCAGCAGCACGCGGGACGGGAGCTCCTACAATGAGCAGTTCTTC. It is translated as CASSTRDGSSYNEQFF.

This rearrangement joins TRBV5-1 to TRBJ2-5, with D perhaps TRBD1 (6 bases). The length of the CDR3 is 15 residues. V gave up 0 bases and J gave up 4 bases, with 13 bases separating them. In germline, CDR1 is SGHRS, CDR2 YFSETQ. The CDR3 DNA reads as TGCGCCAGCAGCTTGGGACCCTGGGACACAGAGACCCAGTACTTC. Amino acids: CASSLGPWDTETQYF.

The chain has TRBV7-9 and TRBJ1-1; tentatively, D is TRBD1 (5 bases). CDR3 size: 15 residues. V was clipped by 1 base and J by 2 bases, with 11 bases between them. The germline V gene encodes CDR1 SEHNR and CDR2 FQNEAQ (reference sequence). CDR3: CASSLVRGSNTEAFF. The CDR3 DNA follows: TGTGCCAGCAGCTTAGTTCGGGGGTCTAACACTGAAGCTTTCTTT. Full variable domain (missing parts from reference TRBV7-9 and TRBJ1-1): DTGVSQNPRHKITKRGQNVTFRCDPISEHNRLYWYRQTLGQGPEFLTYFQNEAQLEKSRLLSDRFSAERPKGSFSTLEIQRTEQGDSAMYLCASSLVRGSNTEAFFGQGTRLTVV.

The chain employs TRBV5-1 and TRBJ1-6, with unresolved D. The CDR3 is 14 residues long. The germline CDR1 and CDR2 sequences are SGHRS and YFSETQ. The ends were cut back, 6 bases at V and 0 bases at J, with 7 bases in the middle. DNA for the CDR3: TGCGCCAGCATGCCAGGCTCCTATAATTCACCCCTCCACTTT. It specifies CASMPGSYNSPLHF.

The V call is TRBV27, the J call TRBJ2-1; 11 bases match TRBD2. This CDR3 spans 16 amino acids. From germline, CDR1 is MNHEY and CDR2 SMNVEV (reference sequence). The V gene end was trimmed by 6 bases and the J gene end by 4 bases; junction bases not matched to a gene: 8. CDR3 nucleotide sequence: TGTGCCAGCAGAGAGCTAGCGGGAGGTACGTACAATGAGCAGTTCTTC. Protein product: CASRELAGGTYNEQFF.

Here the CDR3 reads CASSLGLAGAYNEQFF. Written as DNA, the CDR3 is TGTGCCAGCAGCTTAGGACTAGCGGGGGCCTACAATGAGCAGTTCTTC. V gene TRBV7-2 combines with J gene TRBJ2-1; 12 nucleotides align to TRBD2. J lost 2 bases, V lost 1 base, and 0 bases had no gene match. This CDR3 has 16 amino acids. CDR1 is SGHTA and CDR2 is FQGNSA in the germline V gene.

This clone showed up just once. DNA of the CDR3: TGTGCCAGCAGTTCCCCCGCAGGGGGACCTTACAATGAGCAGTTCTTC. It encodes CASSSPAGGPYNEQFF. This chain connects TRBV6-5 to TRBJ2-1, with 7 nucleotides matching TRBD1. The germline CDR1 and CDR2 sequences are MNHEY and SVGAGI. The junction had 10 bases not matched to a gene; V was cut back by 4 bases and J by 4 bases. The CDR3 has 16 residues.

This sequence joins TRBV27 and TRBJ2-7; a possible D gene is TRBD2 (5 bases). Germline V gene sequence: CDR1 MNHEY, CDR2 SMNVEV (reference sequence). V was clipped by 2 bases and J by 3 bases, with 8 bases between them. The CDR3 covers 13 residues. CDR3 coding DNA: TGTGCCAGCAGTTTACAAGCGGACTACGAGCAGTACTTC. It encodes CASSLQADYEQYF.

The chain uses TRBV6-5 and TRBJ2-1; D might be TRBD2 (6 bases). The V end was cut by 4 bases, the J end by 3 bases, with 10 bases between. Germline CDR1 MNHEY, CDR2 SVGAGI. This CDR3 comprises 14 residues. CDR3 protein: CASSLDYNYNEQFF. CDR3 DNA sequence: TGTGCCAGCAGTTTGGACTATAACTACAATGAGCAGTTCTTC.

This chain connects TRBV7-2 to TRBJ1-3; no clear D gene. CDR3 length: 14 residues. Trimming stripped 2 bases from V and 0 bases from J, with 5 bases between. Germline V lookup: CDR1 SGHTA, CDR2 FQGNSA. Here the CDR3 DNA reads TGTGCCAGCAGCTTAATGGGCTCTGGAAACACCATATATTTT. Its protein product is CASSLMGSGNTIYF.

The gene calls are TRBV11-3 and TRBJ2-5, with a tentative D call TRBD2 (6 bases). The CDR3 runs to 13 residues. Germline V gene sequence: CDR1 SGHNT, CDR2 YENEEA. V was clipped by 0 bases and J by 5 bases, with 7 bases between them. CDR3 sequence (DNA): TGTGCCAGCAGCTTAGATGGGGGGGAGACCCAGTACTTC. It translates to CASSLDGGETQYF.

The chain combines TRBV30 with TRBJ2-3; no firm D call. CDR1 is GTSNPN and CDR2 is SVGIG in the germline V gene (reference sequence). V was trimmed by 5 bases and J by 3 bases, leaving 6 bases between them. This CDR3 comprises 11 residues. The CDR3 nucleotides read TGTGCCTGGGCCACGACAGATACGCAGTATTTT. Its translation is CAWATTDTQYF.

This clone is medium-sized in the sample. The genes are TRBV10-3 and TRBJ2-7; D might be TRBD1 (5 bases). V shed 8 bases and J shed 9 bases, with 14 bases lying between them. The germline CDR1 and CDR2 sequences are ENHRY and SYGVKD. The CDR3 runs to 11 residues. CDR3 in DNA: TGTGCCATCCTTTTTGGCACAGGGCAGTACTTC. It translates to CAILFGTGQYF.

This chain links TRBV18 with TRBJ1-5; the match to TRBD1 covers 12 bases. With 3 bases clipped from V and 7 bases from J, the junction kept 4 bases outside the gene matches. The CDR3 is 15 amino acids. Germline loops: CDR1 KGHSH, CDR2 LQKENI. The CDR3 reads CASSPWDRGHQPQHF. The CDR3 DNA reads TGTGCCAGCTCACCCTGGGACAGGGGGCACCAGCCCCAGCATTTT.

The chain combines TRBV28 with TRBJ2-1, with 11 bases identical to TRBD2. Germline V gives CDR1 MDHEN, CDR2 SYDVKM. V lost 6 bases, J lost 6 bases, and 7 bases stayed unmatched. This CDR3 spans 15 amino acids. CDR3 residues: CASRALAGGPNEQFF. CDR3 DNA: TGTGCCAGCAGGGCTTTAGCGGGAGGGCCCAATGAGCAGTTCTTC.

This clone was picked up a small number of times. The J gene is TRBJ2-1, the V gene TRBV5-6; 11 bases agree with TRBD2. Per the germline V gene, CDR1 is SGHDT and CDR2 is YYEEEE. Trimming cost V 3 bases and J 8 bases; bases outside gene matches: 7. The CDR3 totals 15 residues. The DNA for the CDR3 is TGTGCCAGCAGCTGGGTACTAGCGGGAGTCCATGAGCAGTTCTTC. Translation gives CASSWVLAGVHEQFF.

The chain links TRBV19 to TRBJ2-1; 8 bases match TRBD2. Unmatched junction bases numbered 7, after V lost 6 bases and J lost 15 bases. CDR3 size: 11 residues. CDR1 LNHDA and CDR2 SQIVND come from the germline V gene (reference sequence). This chain's CDR3 is CASRGTGGRFF. The CDR3 DNA follows: TGTGCCAGTAGGGGCACGGGGGGGCGGTTCTTC.

This chain connects TRBV9 to TRBJ1-2, with D unresolved. This CDR3 is 15 amino acids long. Trimming removed 4 bases from V and 4 bases from J, with 17 bases in between. Looked up from germline, CDR1 is SGDLS and CDR2 is YYNGEE. CDR3 DNA sequence: TGTGCCAGCAGCCCCCTTTTTTCTGGGATCTATGGCTACACCTTC. Amino acids: CASSPLFSGIYGYTF.